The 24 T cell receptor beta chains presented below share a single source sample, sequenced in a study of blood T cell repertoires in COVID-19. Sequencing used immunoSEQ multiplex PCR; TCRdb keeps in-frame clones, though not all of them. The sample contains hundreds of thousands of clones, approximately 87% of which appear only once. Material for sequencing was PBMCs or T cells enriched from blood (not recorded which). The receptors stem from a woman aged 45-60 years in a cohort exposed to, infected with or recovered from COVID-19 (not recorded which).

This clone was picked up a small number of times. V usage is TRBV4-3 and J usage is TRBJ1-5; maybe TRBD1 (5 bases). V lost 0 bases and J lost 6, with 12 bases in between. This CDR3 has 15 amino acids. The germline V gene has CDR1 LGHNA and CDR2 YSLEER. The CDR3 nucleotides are TGCGCCAGCAGCCAAGACACAGGAGCAGCTCAGCCCCAGCATTTT. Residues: CASSQDTGAAQPQHF.

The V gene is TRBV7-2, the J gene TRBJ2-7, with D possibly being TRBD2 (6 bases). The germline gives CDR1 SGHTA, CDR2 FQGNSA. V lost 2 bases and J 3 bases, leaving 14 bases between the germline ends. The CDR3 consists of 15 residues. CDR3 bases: TGTGCCAGCAGCTTATCCGTGGGGGGATACTACGAGCAGTACTTC. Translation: CASSLSVGGYYEQYF.

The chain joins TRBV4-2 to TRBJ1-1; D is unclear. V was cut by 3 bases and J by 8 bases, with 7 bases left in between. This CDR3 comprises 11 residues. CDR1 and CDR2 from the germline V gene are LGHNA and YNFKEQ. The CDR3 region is CASSQKLEAFF. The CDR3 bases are TGTGCCAGCAGCCAGAAGCTAGAAGCTTTCTTT.

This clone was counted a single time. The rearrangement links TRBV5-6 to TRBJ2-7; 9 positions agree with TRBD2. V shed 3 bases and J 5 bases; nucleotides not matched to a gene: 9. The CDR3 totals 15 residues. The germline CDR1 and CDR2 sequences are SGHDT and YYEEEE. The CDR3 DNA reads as TGTGCCAGCAGCTCTCGGCTAGCGGGGTCCCACGAGCAGTACTTC. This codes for CASSSRLAGSHEQYF.

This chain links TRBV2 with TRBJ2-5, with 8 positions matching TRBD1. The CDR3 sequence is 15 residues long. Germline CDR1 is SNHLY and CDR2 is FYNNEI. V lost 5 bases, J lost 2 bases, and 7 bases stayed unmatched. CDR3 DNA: TGTGCCAGCAGTACCCGGACAGGGAGTCAAGAGACCCAGTACTTC. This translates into CASSTRTGSQETQYF.

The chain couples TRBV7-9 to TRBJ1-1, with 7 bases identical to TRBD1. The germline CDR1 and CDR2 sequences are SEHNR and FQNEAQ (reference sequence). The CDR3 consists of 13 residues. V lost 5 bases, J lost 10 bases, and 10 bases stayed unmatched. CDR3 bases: TGTGCCAGCAGCCCAAGTGGACAGGAAAGAGCTTTCTTT. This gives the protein CASSPSGQERAFF.

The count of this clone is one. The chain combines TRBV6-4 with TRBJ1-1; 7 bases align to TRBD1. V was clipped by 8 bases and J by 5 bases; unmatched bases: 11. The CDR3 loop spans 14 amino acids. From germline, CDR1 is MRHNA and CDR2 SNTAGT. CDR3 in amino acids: CASSSQGGSTEAFF. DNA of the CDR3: TGTGCCAGCTCGAGTCAGGGGGGAAGTACTGAAGCTTTCTTT.

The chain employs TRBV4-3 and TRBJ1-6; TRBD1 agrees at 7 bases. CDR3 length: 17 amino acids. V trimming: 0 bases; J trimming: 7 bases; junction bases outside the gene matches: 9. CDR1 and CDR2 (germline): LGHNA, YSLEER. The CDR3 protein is CASSQDIRGFKNSPLHF. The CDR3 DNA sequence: TGCGCCAGCAGCCAAGATATCAGGGGGTTCAAGAATTCACCCCTCCACTTT.

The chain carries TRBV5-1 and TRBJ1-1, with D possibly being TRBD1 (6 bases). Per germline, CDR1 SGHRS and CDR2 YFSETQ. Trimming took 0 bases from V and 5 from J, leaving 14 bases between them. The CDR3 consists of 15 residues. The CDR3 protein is CASSLEAGVGTEAFF. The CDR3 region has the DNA TGCGCCAGCAGCTTGGAGGCAGGGGTCGGTACTGAAGCTTTCTTT.

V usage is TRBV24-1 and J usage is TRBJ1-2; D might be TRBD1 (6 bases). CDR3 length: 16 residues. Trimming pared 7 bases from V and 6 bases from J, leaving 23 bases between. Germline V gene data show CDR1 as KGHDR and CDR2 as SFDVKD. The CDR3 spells CATRSPPGGRGDGYTF. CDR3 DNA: TGTGCCACCAGATCCCCACCGGGGGGGCGCGGTGATGGCTACACCTTC.

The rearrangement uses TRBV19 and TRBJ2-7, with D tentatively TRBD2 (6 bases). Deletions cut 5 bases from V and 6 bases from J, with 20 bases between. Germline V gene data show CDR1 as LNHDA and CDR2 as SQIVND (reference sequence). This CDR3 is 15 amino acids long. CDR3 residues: CASSLHAPGGAEQYF. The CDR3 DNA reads TGTGCCAGTAGTCTCCACGCACCCGGAGGGGCCGAGCAGTACTTC. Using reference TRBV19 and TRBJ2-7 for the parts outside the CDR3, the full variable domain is DGGITQSPKYLFRKEGQNVTLSCEQNLNHDAMYWYRQDPGQGLRLIYYSQIVNDFQKGDIAEGYSVSREKKESFPLTVTSAQKNPTAFYLCASSLHAPGGAEQYFGPGTRLTVT.

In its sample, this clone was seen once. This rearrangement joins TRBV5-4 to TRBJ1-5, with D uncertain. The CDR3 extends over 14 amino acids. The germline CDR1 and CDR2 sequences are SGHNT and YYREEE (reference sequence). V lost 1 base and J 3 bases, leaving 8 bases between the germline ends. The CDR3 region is CASSLSGSNQPQHF. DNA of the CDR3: TGTGCCAGCAGCTTGTCAGGATCCAATCAGCCCCAGCATTTT.

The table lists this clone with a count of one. CDR3 nucleotide sequence: TGTGCCAGCCGTACCGGGACAGGGGGTTTAGATACGCAGTATTTT. Translation: CASRTGTGGLDTQYF. The J gene is TRBJ2-3, the V gene TRBV27; 11 positions match TRBD1. Germline assignment: CDR1 MNHEY and CDR2 SMNVEV (reference sequence). The CDR3 extends over 15 amino acids. The trim removed 8 bases at V and 5 bases at J, leaving 9 bases unmatched.

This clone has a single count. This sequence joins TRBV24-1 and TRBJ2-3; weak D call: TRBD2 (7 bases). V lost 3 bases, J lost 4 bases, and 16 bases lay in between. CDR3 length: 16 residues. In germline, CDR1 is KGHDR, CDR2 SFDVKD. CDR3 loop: CATSDARAGAPDTQYF. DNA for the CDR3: TGTGCCACCAGTGATGCGCGGGCGGGGGCTCCAGATACGCAGTATTTT.

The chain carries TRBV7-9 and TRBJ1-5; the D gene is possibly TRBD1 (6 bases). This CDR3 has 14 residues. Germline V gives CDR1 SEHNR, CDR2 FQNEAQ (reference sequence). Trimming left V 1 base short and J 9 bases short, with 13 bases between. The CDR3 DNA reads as TGTGCCAGCAGCTTAGTCCAAACAGGGTCGCCCCAGCATTTT. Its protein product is CASSLVQTGSPQHF.

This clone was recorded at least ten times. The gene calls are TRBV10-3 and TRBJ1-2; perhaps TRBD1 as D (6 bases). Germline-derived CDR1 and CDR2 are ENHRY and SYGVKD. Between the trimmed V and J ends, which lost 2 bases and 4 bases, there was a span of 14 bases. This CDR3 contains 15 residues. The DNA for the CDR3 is TGTGCCATCAGTGAGGACGCGGGGGCATCCTATGGCTACACCTTC. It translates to CAISEDAGASYGYTF.

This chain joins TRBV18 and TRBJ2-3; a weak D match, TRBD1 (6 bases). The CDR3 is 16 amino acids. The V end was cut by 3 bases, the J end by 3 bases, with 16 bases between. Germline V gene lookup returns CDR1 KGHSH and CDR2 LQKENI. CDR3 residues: CASSPQNRDWTDTQYF. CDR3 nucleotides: TGTGCCAGCTCACCCCAGAACAGGGATTGGACAGATACGCAGTATTTT.

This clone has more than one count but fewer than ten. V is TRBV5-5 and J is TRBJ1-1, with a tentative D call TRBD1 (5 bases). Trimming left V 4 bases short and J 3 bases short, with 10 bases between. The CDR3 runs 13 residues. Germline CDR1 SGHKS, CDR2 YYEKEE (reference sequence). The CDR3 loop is CASSPFRDTEAFF. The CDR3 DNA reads TGTGCCAGCAGCCCCTTCAGGGACACTGAAGCTTTCTTT.

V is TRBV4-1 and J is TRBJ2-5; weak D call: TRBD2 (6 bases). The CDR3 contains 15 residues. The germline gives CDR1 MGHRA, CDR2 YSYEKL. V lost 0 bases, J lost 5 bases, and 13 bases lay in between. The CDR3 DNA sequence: TGCGCCAGCAGCCAAGATAGGGTACGGGGGGAGACCCAGTACTTC. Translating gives CASSQDRVRGETQYF.

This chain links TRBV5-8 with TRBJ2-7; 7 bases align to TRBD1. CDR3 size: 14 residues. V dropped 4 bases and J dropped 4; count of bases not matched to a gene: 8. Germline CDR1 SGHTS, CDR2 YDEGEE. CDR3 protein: CASSPPGTVYEQYF. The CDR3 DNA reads TGTGCCAGCAGCCCCCCTGGGACAGTTTACGAGCAGTACTTC.

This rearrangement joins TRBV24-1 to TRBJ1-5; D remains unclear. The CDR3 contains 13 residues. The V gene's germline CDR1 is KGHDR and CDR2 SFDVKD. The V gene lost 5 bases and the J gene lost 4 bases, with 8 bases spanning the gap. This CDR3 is CATSVAENQPQHF. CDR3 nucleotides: TGTGCCACCAGTGTTGCGGAGAATCAGCCCCAGCATTTT.

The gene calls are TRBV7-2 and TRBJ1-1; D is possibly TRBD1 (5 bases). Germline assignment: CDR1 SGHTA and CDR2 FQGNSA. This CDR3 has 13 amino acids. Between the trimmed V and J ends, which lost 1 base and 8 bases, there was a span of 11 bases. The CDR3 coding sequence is TGTGCCAGCAGCTTAGATGTCAGGGTGGAAGCTTTCTTT. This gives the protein CASSLDVRVEAFF. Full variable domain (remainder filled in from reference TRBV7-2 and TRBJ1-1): GAGVSQSPSNKVTEKGKDVELRCDPISGHTALYWYRQSLGQGLEFLIYFQGNSAPDKSGLPSDRFSAERTGGSVSTLTIQRTQQEDSAVYLCASSLDVRVEAFFGQGTRLTVV.

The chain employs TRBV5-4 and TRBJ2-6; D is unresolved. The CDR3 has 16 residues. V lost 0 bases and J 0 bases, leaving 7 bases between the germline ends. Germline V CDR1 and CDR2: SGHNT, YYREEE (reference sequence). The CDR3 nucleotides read TGTGCCAGCAGCTTGGACCGGTACTCTGGGGCCAACGTCCTGACTTTC. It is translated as CASSLDRYSGANVLTF.

CDR3 in amino acids: CASSSVPGNYGYTF. CDR3 DNA: TGTGCCAGCAGTTCGGTTCCGGGTAACTATGGCTACACCTTC. The V and J genes are TRBV28 and TRBJ1-2, with D unclear. The V gene lost 4 bases and the J gene lost 1 base, with 10 bases spanning the gap. Germline CDR1 is MDHEN and CDR2 is SYDVKM. The CDR3 totals 14 residues.